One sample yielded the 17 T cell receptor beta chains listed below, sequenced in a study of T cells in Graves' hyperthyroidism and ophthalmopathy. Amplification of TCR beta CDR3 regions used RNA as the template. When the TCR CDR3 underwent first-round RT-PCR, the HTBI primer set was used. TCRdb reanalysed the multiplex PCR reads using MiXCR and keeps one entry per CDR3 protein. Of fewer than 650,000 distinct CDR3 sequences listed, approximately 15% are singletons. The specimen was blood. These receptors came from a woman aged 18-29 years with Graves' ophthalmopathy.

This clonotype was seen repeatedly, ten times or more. The CDR3 DNA reads TGTGCCAGCAGCTTGGGGGGGGGAAAGGACTATGGCTACACCTTC. Translation gives CASSLGGGKDYGYTF. The gene calls are TRBV5-5 and TRBJ1-2; possible D gene TRBD1, 5 bases. Germline V gene data show CDR1 as SGHKS and CDR2 as YYEKEE (reference sequence). V shed 0 bases and J shed 3 bases, with 12 bases lying between them. This CDR3 is 15 amino acids long.

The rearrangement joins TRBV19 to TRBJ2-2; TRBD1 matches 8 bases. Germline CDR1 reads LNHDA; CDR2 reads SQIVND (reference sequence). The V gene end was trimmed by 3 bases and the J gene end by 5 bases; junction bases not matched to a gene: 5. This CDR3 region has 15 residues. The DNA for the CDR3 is TGTGCCAGTAGTATTTACCGGACAGGGACCGGGGAGCTGTTTTTT. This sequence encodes CASSIYRTGTGELFF. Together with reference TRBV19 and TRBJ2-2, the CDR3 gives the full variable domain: DGGITQSPKYLFRKEGQNVTLSCEQNLNHDAMYWYRQDPGQGLRLIYYSQIVNDFQKGDIAEGYSVSREKKESFPLTVTSAQKNPTAFYLCASSIYRTGTGELFFGEGSRLTVL.

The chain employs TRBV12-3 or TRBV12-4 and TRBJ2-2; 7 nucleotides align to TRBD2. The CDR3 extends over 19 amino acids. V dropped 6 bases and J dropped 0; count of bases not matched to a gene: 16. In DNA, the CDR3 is TGTGCCAGCAGCCCCCGGCTGGGGAGGGGCGGGCCGAACACCGGGGAGCTGTTTTTT. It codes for CASSPRLGRGGPNTGELFF.

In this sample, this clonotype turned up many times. CDR3 loop: CASSASDLQYEQFF. Written as DNA, the CDR3 is TGTGCCAGTAGCGCTAGCGACCTACAATATGAGCAGTTCTTC. The J gene is TRBJ2-1, the V gene TRBV19; D possibly corresponds to TRBD2 (6 bases). The germline V and J ends were trimmed by 6 bases and 8 bases, with 17 bases remaining between them. CDR1 and CDR2 from the germline V gene are LNHDA and SQIVND (reference sequence). The CDR3 spans 14 residues.

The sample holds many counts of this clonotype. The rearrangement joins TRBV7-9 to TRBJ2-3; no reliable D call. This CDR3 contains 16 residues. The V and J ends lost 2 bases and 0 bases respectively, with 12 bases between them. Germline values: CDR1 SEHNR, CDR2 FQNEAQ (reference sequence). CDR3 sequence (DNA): TGTGCCAGCAGCTTAATGTATAGTACTAGCACAGATACGCAGTATTTT. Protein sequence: CASSLMYSTSTDTQYF.

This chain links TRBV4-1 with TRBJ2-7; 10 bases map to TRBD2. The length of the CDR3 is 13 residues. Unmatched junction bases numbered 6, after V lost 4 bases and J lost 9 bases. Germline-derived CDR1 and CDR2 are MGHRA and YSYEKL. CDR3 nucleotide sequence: TGCGCCAGCAGCCTTCTAGCGGGAGAGGTGCAGTACTTC. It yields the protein CASSLLAGEVQYF.

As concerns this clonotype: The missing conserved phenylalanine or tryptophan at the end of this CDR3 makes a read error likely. The CDR3 here is CASSLVAGGSYEQYL. The CDR3 bases are TGCGCCAGCAGCTTGGTGGCGGGAGGGAGCTACGAGCAGTACCTC. V and J are TRBV5-1 and TRBJ2-7, with 9 bases matching TRBD2. The CDR3 totals 15 residues. The V and J ends lost 0 bases and 3 bases, in that order; junction bases with no gene match: 4. The germline V gene encodes CDR1 SGHRS and CDR2 YFSETQ.

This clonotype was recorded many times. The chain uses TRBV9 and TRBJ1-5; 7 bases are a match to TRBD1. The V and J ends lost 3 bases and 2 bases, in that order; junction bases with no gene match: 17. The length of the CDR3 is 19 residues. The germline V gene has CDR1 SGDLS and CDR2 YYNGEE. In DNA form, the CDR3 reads TGTGCCAGCAGCGCCGATGAACAGGGGATGGGGGGTGGCAATCAGCCCCAGCATTTT. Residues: CASSADEQGMGGGNQPQHF.

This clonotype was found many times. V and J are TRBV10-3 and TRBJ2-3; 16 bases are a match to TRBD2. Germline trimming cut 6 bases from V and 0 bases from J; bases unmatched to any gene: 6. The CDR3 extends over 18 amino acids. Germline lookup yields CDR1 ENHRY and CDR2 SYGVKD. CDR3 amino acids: CAIRTGLAGGVSTDTQYF. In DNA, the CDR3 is TGTGCCATCAGGACGGGACTAGCGGGAGGGGTTAGCACAGATACGCAGTATTTT.

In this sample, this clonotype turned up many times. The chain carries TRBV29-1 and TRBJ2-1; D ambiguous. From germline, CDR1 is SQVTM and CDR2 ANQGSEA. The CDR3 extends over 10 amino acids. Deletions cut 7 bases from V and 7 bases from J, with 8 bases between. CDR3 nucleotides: TGCAGCGCGAATTTAAATGAGCAGTTCTTC. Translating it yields CSANLNEQFF.

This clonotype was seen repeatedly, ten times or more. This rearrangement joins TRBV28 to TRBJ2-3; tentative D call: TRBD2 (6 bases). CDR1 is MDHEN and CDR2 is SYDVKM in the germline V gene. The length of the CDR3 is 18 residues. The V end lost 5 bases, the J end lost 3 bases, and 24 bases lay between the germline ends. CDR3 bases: TGTGCCAGCAGTCCGCTCGGAGGGCCTTCGCAAGCAACAGATACGCAGTATTTT. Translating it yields CASSPLGGPSQATDTQYF.

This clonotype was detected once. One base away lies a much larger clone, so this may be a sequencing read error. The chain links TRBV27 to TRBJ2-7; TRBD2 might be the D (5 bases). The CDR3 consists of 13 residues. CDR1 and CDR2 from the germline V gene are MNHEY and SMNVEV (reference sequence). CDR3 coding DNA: TGTGCCAGCAGTTTAAGGTCCCTTGGGGAGCAGCACTTC. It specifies CASSLRSLGEQHF.

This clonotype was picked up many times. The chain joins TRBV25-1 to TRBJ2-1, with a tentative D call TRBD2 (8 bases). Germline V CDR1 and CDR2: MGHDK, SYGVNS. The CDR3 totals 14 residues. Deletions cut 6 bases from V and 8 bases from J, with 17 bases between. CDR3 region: CASSRREGADEQFF. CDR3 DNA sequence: TGTGCCAGCAGCCGCCGGGAGGGGGCGGATGAGCAGTTCTTC.

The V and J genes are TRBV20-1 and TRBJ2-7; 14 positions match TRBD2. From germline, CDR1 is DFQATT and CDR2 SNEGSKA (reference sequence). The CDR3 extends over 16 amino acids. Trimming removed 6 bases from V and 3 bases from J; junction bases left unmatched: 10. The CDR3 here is CSAPMTGTSGSYEQYF. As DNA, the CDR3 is TGCAGTGCACCGATGACTGGGACTAGCGGGAGCTACGAGCAGTACTTC.

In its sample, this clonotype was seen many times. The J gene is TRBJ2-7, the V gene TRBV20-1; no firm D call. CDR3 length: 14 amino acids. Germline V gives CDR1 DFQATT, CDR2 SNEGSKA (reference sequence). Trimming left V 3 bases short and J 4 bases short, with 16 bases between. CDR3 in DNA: TGCAGTGCTAGTACGTCTAGTATGGTGTACGAGCAGTACTTC. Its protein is CSASTSSMVYEQYF.

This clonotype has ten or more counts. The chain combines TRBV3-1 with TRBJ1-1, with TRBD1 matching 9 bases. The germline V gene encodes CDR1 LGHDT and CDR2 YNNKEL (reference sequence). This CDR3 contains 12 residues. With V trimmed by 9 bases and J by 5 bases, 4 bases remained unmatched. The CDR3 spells CASRTGVTEAFF. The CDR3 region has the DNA TGTGCCAGTCGGACAGGGGTAACTGAAGCTTTCTTT.

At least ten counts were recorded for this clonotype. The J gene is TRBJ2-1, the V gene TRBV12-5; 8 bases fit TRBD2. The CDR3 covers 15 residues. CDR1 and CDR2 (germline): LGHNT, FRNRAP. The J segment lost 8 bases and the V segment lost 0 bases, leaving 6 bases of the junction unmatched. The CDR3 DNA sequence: TGTGCTAGTGGTTTGGTACGAACTAGCGGCGATGAGCAGTTCTTC. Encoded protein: CASGLVRTSGDEQFF.